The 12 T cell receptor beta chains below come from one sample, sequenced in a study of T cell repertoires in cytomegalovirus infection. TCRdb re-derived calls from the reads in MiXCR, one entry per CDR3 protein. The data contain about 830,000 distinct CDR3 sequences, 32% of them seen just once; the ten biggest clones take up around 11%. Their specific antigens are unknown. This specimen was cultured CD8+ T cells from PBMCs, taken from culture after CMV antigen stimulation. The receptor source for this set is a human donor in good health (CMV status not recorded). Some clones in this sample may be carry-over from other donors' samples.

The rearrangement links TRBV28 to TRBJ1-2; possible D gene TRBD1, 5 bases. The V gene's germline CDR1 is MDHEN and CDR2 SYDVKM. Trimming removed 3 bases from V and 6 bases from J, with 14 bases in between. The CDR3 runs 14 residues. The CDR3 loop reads CASSFPTGGNGYTF. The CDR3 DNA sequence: TGTGCCAGCAGTTTCCCCACAGGAGGGAATGGCTACACCTTC.

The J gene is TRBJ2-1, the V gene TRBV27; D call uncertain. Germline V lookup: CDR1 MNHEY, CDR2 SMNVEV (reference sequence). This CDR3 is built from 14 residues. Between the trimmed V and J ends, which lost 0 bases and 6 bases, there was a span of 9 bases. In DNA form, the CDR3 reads TGTGCCAGCAGTTTATCCTCCTTCAGCAATGAGCAGTTCTTC. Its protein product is CASSLSSFSNEQFF.

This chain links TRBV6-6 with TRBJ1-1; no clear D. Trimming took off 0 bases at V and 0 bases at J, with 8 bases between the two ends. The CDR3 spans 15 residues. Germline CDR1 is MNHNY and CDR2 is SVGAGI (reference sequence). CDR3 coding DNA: TGTGCCAGCAGTTACTCACCTTACATGAACACTGAAGCTTTCTTT. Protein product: CASSYSPYMNTEAFF.

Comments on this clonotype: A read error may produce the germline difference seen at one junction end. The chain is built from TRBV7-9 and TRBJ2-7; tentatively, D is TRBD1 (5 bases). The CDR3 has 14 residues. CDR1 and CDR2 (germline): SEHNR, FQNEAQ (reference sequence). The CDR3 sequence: CASSLARVLSPPDF. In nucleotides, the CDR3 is TGTGCCAGCAGCTTAGCCAGGGTACTATCCCCGCCAGACTTC.

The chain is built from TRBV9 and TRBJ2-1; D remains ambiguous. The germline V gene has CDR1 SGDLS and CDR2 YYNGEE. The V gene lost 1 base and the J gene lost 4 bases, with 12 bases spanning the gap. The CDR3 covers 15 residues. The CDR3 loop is CASSVSSSTYNEQFF. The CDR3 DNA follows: TGTGCCAGCAGCGTAAGCTCCTCCACTTACAATGAGCAGTTCTTC.

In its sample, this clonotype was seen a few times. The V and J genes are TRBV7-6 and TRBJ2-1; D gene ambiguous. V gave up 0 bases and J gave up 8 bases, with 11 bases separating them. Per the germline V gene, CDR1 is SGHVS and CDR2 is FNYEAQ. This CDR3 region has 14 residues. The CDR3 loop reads CASSLAGPFYEQFF. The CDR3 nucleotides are TGTGCCAGCAGCTTAGCGGGCCCCTTTTATGAGCAGTTCTTC. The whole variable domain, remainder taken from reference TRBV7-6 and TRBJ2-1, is GAGVSQSPRYKVTKRGQDVALRCDPISGHVSLYWYRQALGQGPEFLTYFNYEAQQDKSGLPNDRFSAERPEGSISTLTIQRTEQRDSAMYRCASSLAGPFYEQFFGPGTRLTVL.

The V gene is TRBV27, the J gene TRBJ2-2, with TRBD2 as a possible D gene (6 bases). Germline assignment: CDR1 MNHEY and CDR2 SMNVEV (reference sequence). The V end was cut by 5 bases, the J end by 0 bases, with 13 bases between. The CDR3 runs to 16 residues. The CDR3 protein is CASSLGGAPNTGELFF. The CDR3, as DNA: TGTGCCAGCAGTCTTGGAGGGGCCCCGAACACCGGGGAGCTGTTTTTT.

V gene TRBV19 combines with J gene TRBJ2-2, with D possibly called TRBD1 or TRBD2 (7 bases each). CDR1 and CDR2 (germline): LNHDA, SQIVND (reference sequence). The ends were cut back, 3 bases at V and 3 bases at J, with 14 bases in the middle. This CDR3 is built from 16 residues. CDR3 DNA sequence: TGTGCCAGTAGTATTCTCGCAGGGGGGGACACCGGGGAGCTGTTTTTT. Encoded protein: CASSILAGGDTGELFF.

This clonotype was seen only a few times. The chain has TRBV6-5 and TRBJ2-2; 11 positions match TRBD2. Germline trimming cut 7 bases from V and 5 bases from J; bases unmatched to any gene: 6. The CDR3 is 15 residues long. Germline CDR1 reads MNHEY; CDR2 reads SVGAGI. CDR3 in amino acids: CASNVAGGRTGELFF. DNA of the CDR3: TGTGCCAGCAACGTAGCGGGGGGGCGAACCGGGGAGCTGTTTTTT.

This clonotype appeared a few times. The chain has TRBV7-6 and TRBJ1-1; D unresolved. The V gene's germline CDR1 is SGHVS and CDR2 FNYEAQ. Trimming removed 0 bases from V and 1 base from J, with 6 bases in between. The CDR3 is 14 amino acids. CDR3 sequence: CASSLADQNTEAFF. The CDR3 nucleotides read TGTGCCAGCAGCTTAGCAGACCAGAACACTGAAGCTTTCTTT.

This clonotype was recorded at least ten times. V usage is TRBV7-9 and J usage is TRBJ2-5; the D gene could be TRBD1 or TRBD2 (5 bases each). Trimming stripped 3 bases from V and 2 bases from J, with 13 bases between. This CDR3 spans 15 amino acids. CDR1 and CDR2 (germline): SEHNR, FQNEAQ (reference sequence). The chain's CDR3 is CASSFRGLGQETQYF. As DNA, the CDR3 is TGTGCCAGCAGCTTCCGGGGCCTGGGGCAAGAGACCCAGTACTTC.

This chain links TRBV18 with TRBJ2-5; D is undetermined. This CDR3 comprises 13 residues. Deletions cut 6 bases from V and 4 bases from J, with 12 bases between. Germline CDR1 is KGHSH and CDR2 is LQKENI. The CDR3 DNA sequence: TGTGCCAGCTCCCCAGACCCAGGAGAGACCCAGTACTTC. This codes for CASSPDPGETQYF.